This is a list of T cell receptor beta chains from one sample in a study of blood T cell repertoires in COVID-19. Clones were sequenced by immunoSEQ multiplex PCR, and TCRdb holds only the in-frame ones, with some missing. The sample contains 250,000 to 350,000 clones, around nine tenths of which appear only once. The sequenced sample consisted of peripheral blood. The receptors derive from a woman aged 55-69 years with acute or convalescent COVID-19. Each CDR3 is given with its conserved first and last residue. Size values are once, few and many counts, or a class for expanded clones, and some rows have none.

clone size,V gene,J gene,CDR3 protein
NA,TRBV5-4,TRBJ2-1,CASSPLTGGNSYNEQFF
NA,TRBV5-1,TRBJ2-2,CASSLTGLANTGELFF
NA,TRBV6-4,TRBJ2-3,CASSVMAGEETQYF
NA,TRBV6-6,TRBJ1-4,CASSYLQGSDEKLFF
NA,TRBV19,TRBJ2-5,CASSMSAVVRETQYF
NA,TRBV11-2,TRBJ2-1,CASSFAGMTYNEQFF
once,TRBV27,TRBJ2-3,CASSITSGSSTDTQYF
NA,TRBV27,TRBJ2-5,CASSPQSGTGGGTQYF
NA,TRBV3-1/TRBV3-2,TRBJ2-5,CASSPPGLAASQETQYF
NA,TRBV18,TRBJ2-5,CASSPSGGETQYF
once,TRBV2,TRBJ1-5,CASSEAGTGPNQPQHF
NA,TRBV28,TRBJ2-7,CASRVGQFGGEQYF
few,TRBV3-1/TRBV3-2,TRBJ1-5,CASSQGGNQPQHF
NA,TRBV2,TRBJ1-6,CASSFDRGNSPLHF
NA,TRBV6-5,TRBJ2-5,CASSPDSETQYF
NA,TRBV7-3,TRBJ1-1,CASSLTDYRQGATEAFF
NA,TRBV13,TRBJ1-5,CASSLGHGQGAQPQHF
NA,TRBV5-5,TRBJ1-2,CASSLNSLNYGYTF
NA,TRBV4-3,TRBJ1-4,CASSHDLTATTNEKLFF
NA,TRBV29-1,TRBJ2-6,CSVVGGYGANVLTF
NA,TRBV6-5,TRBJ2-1,CASTPRAGDPNEQFF
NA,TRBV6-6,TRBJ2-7,CASSYLLAGAHYEQYF
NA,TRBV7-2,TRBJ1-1,CASSSRRGGGGPEAFF
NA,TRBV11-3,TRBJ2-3,CASSLDPTGGCTDTQYF
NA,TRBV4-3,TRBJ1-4,CASSQDRLATNEKLFF
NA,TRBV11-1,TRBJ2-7,CASSGSGQIYEQYF
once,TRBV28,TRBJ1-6,CASSSGQGASPLHF
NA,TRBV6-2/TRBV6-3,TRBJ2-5,CASSYSGTSGRGTQYF
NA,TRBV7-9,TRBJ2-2,CASSLDLQPGELFF
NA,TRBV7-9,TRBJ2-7,CASSSYAGSYEQYF
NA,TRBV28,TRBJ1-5,CASSPLYLTVEGNQPQHF